The present entry profiles one T cell receptor beta chain with its context. This CDR3 contains 14 residues. The germline V gene encodes CDR1 MNHEY and CDR2 SVGAGI. V was shortened by 5 bases and J by 3 bases, with 13 bases between the two germline ends. This record comes from a study of blood T cell repertoires in COVID-19. Across the whole study: PBMCs, B-cell-depleted T cells, or T cells provided the cDNA or gDNA that made up the material.

Per the original data handling: Amplification with reference gene primers provided the estimates of nucleated cell counts. Repertoires were generated with immunoSEQ multiplex PCR, while TCRdb's copy carries only in-frame clones and drops some. V and J calls and clone size are given by that table; D and trimming were obtained from the DNA. The sample contains under 200,000 clones, about 86% of which appear only once. The sequenced sample was peripheral blood. The clonotype originates from a man younger than 40 with active or convalescent COVID-19. This chain joins TRBV6-5 and TRBJ1-2; D call uncertain. The CDR3 is CASSLYAEDYGYTF. CDR3 coding DNA: TGTGCCAGCAGTCTATATGCGGAGGACTATGGCTACACCTTC.